The T cell receptor beta chain described here comes from a study of blood T cell repertoires in COVID-19. Study-level background: Italy, Spain and the United States were the sources of the convalescent and acute COVID-19 samples. PBMCs, B-cell-depleted T cells, or T cells were the source of the cDNA or gDNA that made up the material.

Original processing notes: Reference gene primer amplification yielded estimated nucleated cell counts. Generated by immunoSEQ multiplex PCR, the TCRdb table keeps only in-frame clones and is missing some. Clone size and the V and J calls come from that table; the DNA yielded D and trimming. Of about 210,000 clones listed, about 91% are singletons. The sequenced material came from peripheral blood. The TCR originated in a man aged 25-40 years with acute or convalescent COVID-19.

CDR3 DNA sequence: TGTGCCAGCAGACAGGGTAGGGAGACCCAGTACTTC. Translated: CASRQGRETQYF. The V call is TRBV6-5, the J call TRBJ2-5; D might be TRBD1 (6 bases). Trimming removed 6 bases at V and 5 bases at J, with 10 bases between. Germline assignment: CDR1 MNHEY and CDR2 SVGAGI. CDR3 length equals 12 residues.